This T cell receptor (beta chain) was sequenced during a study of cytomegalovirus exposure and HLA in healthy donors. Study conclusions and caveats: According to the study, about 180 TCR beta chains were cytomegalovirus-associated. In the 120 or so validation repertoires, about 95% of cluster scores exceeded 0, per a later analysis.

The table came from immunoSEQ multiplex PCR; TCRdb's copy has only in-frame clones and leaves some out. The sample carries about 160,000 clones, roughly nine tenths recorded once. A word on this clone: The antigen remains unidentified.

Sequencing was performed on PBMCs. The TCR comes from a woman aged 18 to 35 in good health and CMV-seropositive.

CDR3 sequence: CASSSRAVSNQPQHF. The CDR3 DNA reads as TGTGCCAGCAGTTCGAGGGCCGTTAGCAATCAGCCCCAGCATTTT. This sequence joins TRBV6-6 and TRBJ1-5; no firm D call. The germline V and J ends were trimmed by 4 bases and 0 bases, with 10 bases remaining between them. The germline V gene encodes CDR1 MNHNY and CDR2 SVGAGI (reference sequence). The CDR3 contains 15 residues.